This is a list of T cell receptor beta chains from one sample in a study of long-term antiretroviral therapy in people with HIV. The repertoire was sequenced with immunoSEQ multiplex PCR; TCRdb's copy has only in-frame clones and lacks some. The table lists under 50,000 clones, 86% of them singletons, with roughly 5% in the top ten. The sample consisted of unsorted PBMCs, taken 0.1 years before starting antiretroviral therapy. The receptors here all came from a woman between 50 and 59 years old with HIV. CDR3s leave out the opening cysteine and the closing phenylalanine or tryptophan. D genes are given only for firm matches.

D gene: NA; V gene: TRBV14; J gene: TRBJ1-1; CDR3 protein: ASSPDNTEAF
D gene: NA; V gene: TRBV9; J gene: TRBJ2-2; CDR3 protein: ASSGRHSNTGELF
D gene: NA; V gene: TRBV2; J gene: TRBJ1-1; CDR3 protein: ATPGQLLNTEAF
D gene: NA; V gene: TRBV10-3; J gene: TRBJ1-2; CDR3 protein: AISDPYYGYT
D gene: NA; V gene: TRBV6-5; J gene: TRBJ1-2; CDR3 protein: ASSYRLAGGYT
D gene: NA; V gene: TRBV2; J gene: TRBJ2-5; CDR3 protein: ASSGGRWETQY
D gene: TRBD1; V gene: TRBV19; J gene: TRBJ1-6; CDR3 protein: ASREGPGQGAGNSPLH
D gene: NA; V gene: TRBV5-1; J gene: TRBJ2-2; CDR3 protein: ASSLGGETGELF
D gene: TRBD1; V gene: TRBV7-9; J gene: TRBJ1-6; CDR3 protein: ATGQGDASPLH
D gene: TRBD1; V gene: TRBV7-6; J gene: TRBJ2-4; CDR3 protein: ASSQTGGRAKNIQY
D gene: NA; V gene: TRBV13; J gene: TRBJ1-1; CDR3 protein: ASSPESVNTEAF
D gene: TRBD2; V gene: TRBV27; J gene: TRBJ2-1; CDR3 protein: ASSLQRTSTNEQF
D gene: TRBD1; V gene: TRBV6-1; J gene: TRBJ2-1; CDR3 protein: ASRGQGYYNEQF
D gene: NA; V gene: TRBV4-1; J gene: TRBJ1-3; CDR3 protein: ASSQGTALVDTIY
D gene: NA; V gene: TRBV7-2; J gene: TRBJ2-4; CDR3 protein: ASSSQVGEAKNIQY
D gene: TRBD1; V gene: TRBV2; J gene: TRBJ2-7; CDR3 protein: ASRAGTGAYEQY
D gene: NA; V gene: TRBV2; J gene: TRBJ2-5; CDR3 protein: ASGGQETQY
D gene: TRBD2; V gene: TRBV9; J gene: TRBJ2-7; CDR3 protein: ASSPRTSGTYEQY
D gene: TRBD1; V gene: TRBV7-9; J gene: TRBJ1-1; CDR3 protein: ASSRGQVDGEAF
D gene: NA; V gene: TRBV5-5; J gene: TRBJ2-3; CDR3 protein: ASSGGTAGESSTDTQY
D gene: TRBD1; V gene: TRBV18; J gene: TRBJ2-2; CDR3 protein: ASSPLGTGGTGELF
D gene: TRBD1; V gene: TRBV4-2; J gene: TRBJ1-2; CDR3 protein: ASSQGGQGISRGYT
D gene: NA; V gene: TRBV19; J gene: TRBJ1-2; CDR3 protein: ASSMPDALLGDGYT
D gene: TRBD1; V gene: TRBV5-6; J gene: TRBJ1-2; CDR3 protein: ASSLTGVSFGYT
D gene: NA; V gene: TRBV21-1; J gene: TRBJ2-2; CDR3 protein: ASPYKPRGGNTGELF
D gene: NA; V gene: TRBV2; J gene: TRBJ1-2; CDR3 protein: ASNKDSQVGYGYT
D gene: NA; V gene: TRBV15; J gene: TRBJ1-6; CDR3 protein: ATSRSRTSNSPLH
D gene: NA; V gene: TRBV6-1; J gene: TRBJ1-2; CDR3 protein: ASLRIGSSLYGYT
D gene: TRBD1; V gene: TRBV19; J gene: TRBJ2-3; CDR3 protein: ASSIPPGQGTDTQY
D gene: TRBD1; V gene: TRBV6-6; J gene: TRBJ1-2; CDR3 protein: ASSYGTENYGYT
D gene: NA; V gene: TRBV7-3; J gene: TRBJ1-1; CDR3 protein: ASSLTPTASNTEAF
D gene: TRBD1; V gene: TRBV7-8; J gene: TRBJ2-1; CDR3 protein: ASSRLTGGSYNEQF
D gene: NA; V gene: TRBV10-1; J gene: TRBJ2-3; CDR3 protein: ASSDHPGGTDTQY
D gene: TRBD1; V gene: TRBV5-1; J gene: TRBJ1-1; CDR3 protein: ASSLKAITRGVKSVWNTEAF
D gene: NA; V gene: TRBV6-4; J gene: TRBJ1-2; CDR3 protein: AREVANYGYT
D gene: NA; V gene: TRBV25-1; J gene: TRBJ1-3; CDR3 protein: ASSDRTLTSSGNTIY
D gene: TRBD2; V gene: TRBV2; J gene: TRBJ2-1; CDR3 protein: ASRTSPGTVNEQF
D gene: TRBD1; V gene: TRBV30; J gene: TRBJ1-1; CDR3 protein: AWSVNRRGPEAF
D gene: NA; V gene: TRBV5-6; J gene: TRBJ1-5; CDR3 protein: ASSIGGGQSNQPQH
D gene: NA; V gene: TRBV27; J gene: TRBJ1-2; CDR3 protein: ASSKVGASGYT
D gene: NA; V gene: TRBV11-1; J gene: TRBJ2-4; CDR3 protein: ASSLAGKNIQY
D gene: NA; V gene: TRBV21-1; J gene: TRBJ1-5; CDR3 protein: ASSKKGGSGGSGH
D gene: NA; V gene: TRBV9; J gene: TRBJ1-6; CDR3 protein: ASSVGEGRSYNSPLH
D gene: NA; V gene: TRBV10-3; J gene: TRBJ1-2; CDR3 protein: AISESEYRDYGYT
D gene: NA; V gene: TRBV9; J gene: TRBJ1-2; CDR3 protein: ASMGGRGYGYT
D gene: TRBD1; V gene: TRBV10-3; J gene: TRBJ1-3; CDR3 protein: ATQDRVSGNTIY